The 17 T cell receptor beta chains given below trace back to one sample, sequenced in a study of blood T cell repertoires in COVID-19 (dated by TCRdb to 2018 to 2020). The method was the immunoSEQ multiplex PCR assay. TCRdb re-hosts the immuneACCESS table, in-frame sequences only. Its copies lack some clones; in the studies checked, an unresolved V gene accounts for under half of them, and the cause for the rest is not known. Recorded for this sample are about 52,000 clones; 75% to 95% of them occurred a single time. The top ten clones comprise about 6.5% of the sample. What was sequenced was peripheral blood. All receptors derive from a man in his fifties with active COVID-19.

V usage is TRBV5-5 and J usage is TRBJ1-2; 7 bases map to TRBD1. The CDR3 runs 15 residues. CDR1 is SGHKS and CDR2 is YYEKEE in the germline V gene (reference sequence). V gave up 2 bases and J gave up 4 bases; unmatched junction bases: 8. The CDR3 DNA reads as TGTGCCAGCAGCTTCGGCACAGGGGTAAGCTATGGCTACACCTTC. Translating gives CASSFGTGVSYGYTF.

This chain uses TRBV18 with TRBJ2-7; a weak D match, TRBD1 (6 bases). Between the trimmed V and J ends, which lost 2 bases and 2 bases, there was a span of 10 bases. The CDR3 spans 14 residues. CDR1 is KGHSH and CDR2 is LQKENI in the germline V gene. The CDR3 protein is CASSPGRTAYEQYF. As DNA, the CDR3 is TGTGCCAGCTCACCAGGCAGGACAGCCTACGAGCAGTACTTC.

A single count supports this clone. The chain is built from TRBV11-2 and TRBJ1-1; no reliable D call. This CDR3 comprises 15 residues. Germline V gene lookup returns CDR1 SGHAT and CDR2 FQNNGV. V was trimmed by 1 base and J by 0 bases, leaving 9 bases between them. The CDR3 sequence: CASSLAGRMNTEAFF. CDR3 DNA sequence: TGTGCCAGCAGCTTAGCAGGAAGGATGAACACTGAAGCTTTCTTT.

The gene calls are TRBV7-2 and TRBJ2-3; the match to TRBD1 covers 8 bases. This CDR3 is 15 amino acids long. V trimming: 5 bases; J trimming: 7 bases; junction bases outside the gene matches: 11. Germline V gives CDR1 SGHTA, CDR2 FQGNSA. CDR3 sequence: CASSMRTGNGHTQYF. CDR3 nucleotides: TGTGCCAGCAGCATGAGGACAGGGAACGGGCATACGCAGTATTTT.

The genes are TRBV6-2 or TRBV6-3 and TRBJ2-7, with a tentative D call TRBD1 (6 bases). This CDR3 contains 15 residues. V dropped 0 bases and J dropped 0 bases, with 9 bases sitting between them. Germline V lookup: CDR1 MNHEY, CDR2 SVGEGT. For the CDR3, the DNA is TGTGCCAGCAGTTACTCGGCAGGGGTCTCCTACGAGCAGTACTTC. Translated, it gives CASSYSAGVSYEQYF.

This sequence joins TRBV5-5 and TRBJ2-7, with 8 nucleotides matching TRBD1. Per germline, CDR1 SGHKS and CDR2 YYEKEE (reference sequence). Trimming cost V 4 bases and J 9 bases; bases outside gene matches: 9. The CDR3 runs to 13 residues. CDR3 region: CASSVPGQVWQYF. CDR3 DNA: TGTGCCAGCAGCGTCCCGGGACAGGTATGGCAGTACTTC. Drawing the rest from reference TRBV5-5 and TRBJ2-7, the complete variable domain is DAGVTQSPTHLIKTRGQQVTLRCSPISGHKSVSWYQQVLGQGPQFIFQYYEKEERGRGNFPDRFSARQFPNYSSELNVNALLLGDSALYLCASSVPGQVWQYFGPGTRLTVT.

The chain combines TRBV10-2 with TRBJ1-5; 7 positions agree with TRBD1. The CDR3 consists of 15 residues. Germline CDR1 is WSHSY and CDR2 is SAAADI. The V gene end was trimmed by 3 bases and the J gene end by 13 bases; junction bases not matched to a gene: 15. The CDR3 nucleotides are TGCGCCAGCAGTGACGGTACGGAGGACAGGCGACTTCAGCATTTT. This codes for CASSDGTEDRRLQHF.

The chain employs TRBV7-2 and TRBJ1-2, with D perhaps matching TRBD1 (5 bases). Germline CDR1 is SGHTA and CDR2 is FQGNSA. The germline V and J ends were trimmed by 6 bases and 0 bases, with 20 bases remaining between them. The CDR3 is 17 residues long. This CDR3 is CASRGTGTGPANYGYTF. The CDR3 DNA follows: TGTGCCAGCAGGGGAACGGGGACTGGGCCAGCTAACTATGGCTACACCTTC.

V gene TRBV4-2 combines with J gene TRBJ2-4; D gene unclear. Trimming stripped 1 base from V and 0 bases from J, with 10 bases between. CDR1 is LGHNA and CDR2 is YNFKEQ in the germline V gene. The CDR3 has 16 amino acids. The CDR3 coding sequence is TGTGCCAGCAGCCAAGGGGCTTCCGTAGCCAAAAACATTCAGTACTTC. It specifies CASSQGASVAKNIQYF.

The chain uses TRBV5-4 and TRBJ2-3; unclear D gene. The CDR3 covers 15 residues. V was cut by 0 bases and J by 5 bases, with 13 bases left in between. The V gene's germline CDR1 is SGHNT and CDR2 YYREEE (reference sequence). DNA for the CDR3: TGTGCCAGCAGCTTGGGTCGCGGTCTTGTAGATACGCAGTATTTT. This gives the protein CASSLGRGLVDTQYF.

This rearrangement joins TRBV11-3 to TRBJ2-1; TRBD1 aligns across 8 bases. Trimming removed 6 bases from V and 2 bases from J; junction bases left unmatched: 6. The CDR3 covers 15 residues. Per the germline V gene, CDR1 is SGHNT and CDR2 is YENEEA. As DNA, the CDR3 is TGTGCCAGCAGTAAGGACAGGGAAACCTACAATGAGCAGTTCTTC. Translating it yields CASSKDRETYNEQFF.

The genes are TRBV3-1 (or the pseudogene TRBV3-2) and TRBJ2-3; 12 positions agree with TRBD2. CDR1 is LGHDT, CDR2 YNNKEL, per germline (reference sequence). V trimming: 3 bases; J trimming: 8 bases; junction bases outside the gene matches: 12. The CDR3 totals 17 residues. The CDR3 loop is CASSQGGTSGPMVTQYF. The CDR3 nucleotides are TGTGCCAGCAGCCAGGGAGGGACTAGCGGGCCGATGGTTACGCAGTATTTT.

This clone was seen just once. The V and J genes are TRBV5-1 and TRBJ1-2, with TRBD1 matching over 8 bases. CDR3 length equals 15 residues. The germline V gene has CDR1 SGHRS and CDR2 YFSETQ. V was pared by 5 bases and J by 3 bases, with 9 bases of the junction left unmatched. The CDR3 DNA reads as TGCGCCAGCAGACTTGGACAGGGTCTGGACTATGGCTACACCTTC. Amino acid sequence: CASRLGQGLDYGYTF.

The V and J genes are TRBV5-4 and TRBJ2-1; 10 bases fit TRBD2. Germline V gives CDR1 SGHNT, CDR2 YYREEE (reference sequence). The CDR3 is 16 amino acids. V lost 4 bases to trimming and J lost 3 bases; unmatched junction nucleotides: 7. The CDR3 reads CASSPRLAGVYNEQFF. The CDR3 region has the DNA TGTGCCAGCAGCCCCCGACTAGCGGGTGTCTACAATGAGCAGTTCTTC.

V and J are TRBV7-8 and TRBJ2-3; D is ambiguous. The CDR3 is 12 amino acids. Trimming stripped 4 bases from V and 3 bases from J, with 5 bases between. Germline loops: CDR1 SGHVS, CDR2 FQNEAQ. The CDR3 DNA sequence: TGTGCCAGCAGCTCCTTTACAGATACGCAGTATTTT. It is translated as CASSSFTDTQYF. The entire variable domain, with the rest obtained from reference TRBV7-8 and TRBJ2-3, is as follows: GAGVSQSPRYKVAKRGQDVALRCDPISGHVSLFWYQQALGQGPEFLTYFQNEAQLDKSGLPSDRFFAERPEGSVSTLKIQRTQQEDSAVYLCASSSFTDTQYFGPGTRLTVL.

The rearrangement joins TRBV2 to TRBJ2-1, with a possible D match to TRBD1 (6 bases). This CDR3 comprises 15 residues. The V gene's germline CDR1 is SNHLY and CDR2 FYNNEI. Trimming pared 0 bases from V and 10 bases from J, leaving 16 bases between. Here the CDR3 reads CASSEAGQGIWEQFF. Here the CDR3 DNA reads TGTGCCAGCAGTGAAGCGGGGCAGGGGATCTGGGAGCAGTTCTTC.

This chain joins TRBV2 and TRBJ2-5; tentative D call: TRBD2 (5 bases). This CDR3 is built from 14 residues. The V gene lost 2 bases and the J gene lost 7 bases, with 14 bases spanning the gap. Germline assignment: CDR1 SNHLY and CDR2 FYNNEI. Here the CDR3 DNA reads TGTGCCAGCAGTGAAATTTCTGGGAGCGGGACCCAGTACTTC. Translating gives CASSEISGSGTQYF.